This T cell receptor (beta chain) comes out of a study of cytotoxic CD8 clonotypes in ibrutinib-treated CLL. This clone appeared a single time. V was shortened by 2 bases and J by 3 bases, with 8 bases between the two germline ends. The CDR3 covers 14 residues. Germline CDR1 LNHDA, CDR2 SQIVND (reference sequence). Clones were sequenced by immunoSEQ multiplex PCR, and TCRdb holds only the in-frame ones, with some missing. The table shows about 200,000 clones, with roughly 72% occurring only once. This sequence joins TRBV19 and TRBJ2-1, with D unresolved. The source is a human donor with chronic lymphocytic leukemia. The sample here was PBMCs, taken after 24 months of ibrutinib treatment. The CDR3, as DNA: TGTGCCAGTAGTATATTTGGGCGCTACAATGAGCAGTTCTTC. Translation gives CASSIFGRYNEQFF.